These 30 T cell receptor beta chains were all obtained from the same sample, sequenced in a study of pediatric ulcerative colitis. Rectal tissue came from one to two pinch biopsies taken at colonoscopy. Sequencing was performed with immunoSEQ multiplex PCR; in TCRdb, only in-frame clones are kept and a portion is missing. The table lists over 45,000 clones, 60% to 85% of them singletons. The sequencing input was gut tissue. The receptors here all came from a girl between 5 and 17 years old with moderate ulcerative colitis.

The chain links TRBV11-1 to TRBJ2-2, with 14 bases matching TRBD2. CDR3 size: 17 residues. Germline trimming cut 5 bases from V and 5 bases from J; bases unmatched to any gene: 7. Per the germline V gene, CDR1 is SGHAT and CDR2 is FQDESV (reference sequence). This CDR3 is CASSLAGLAGGTGELFF. The CDR3 bases are TGTGCCAGCAGCCTCGCCGGACTAGCGGGAGGTACCGGGGAGCTGTTTTTT.

This clone counts as medium-sized. This chain links TRBV7-6 with TRBJ1-4; 9 positions agree with TRBD1. The CDR3 totals 16 residues. With V trimmed by 5 bases and J by 4 bases, 8 bases remained unmatched. CDR1 is SGHVS and CDR2 is FNYEAQ in the germline V gene. The CDR3 nucleotides read TGTGCCAGCAGCCCACGGACAGGGGCTTATAATGAAAAACTGTTTTTT. Protein sequence: CASSPRTGAYNEKLFF. Full variable domain (outside the CDR3, taken from reference TRBV7-6 and TRBJ1-4): GAGVSQSPRYKVTKRGQDVALRCDPISGHVSLYWYRQALGQGPEFLTYFNYEAQQDKSGLPNDRFSAERPEGSISTLTIQRTEQRDSAMYRCASSPRTGAYNEKLFFGSGTQLSVL.

This clone was seen once. This rearrangement joins TRBV9 to TRBJ2-6, with 8 bases fitting TRBD1. There are 19 residues in the CDR3. The J segment lost 2 bases and the V segment lost 4 bases, leaving 14 bases of the junction unmatched. The germline V gene encodes CDR1 SGDLS and CDR2 YYNGEE. This chain's CDR3 is CASSYPSYSTGAGANVLTF. CDR3 DNA sequence: TGTGCCAGCAGCTACCCAAGTTATTCGACAGGGGCTGGGGCCAACGTCCTGACTTTC.

This rearrangement joins TRBV30 to TRBJ1-1; D remains unclear. The CDR3 length is 12 residues. The germline V gene has CDR1 GTSNPN and CDR2 SVGIG (reference sequence). The V gene lost 5 bases and the J gene lost 0 bases, with 7 bases spanning the gap. Here the CDR3 DNA reads TGTGCCTGGGCCAGATTGAACACTGAAGCTTTCTTT. This codes for CAWARLNTEAFF.

This clone came up once. V and J are TRBV30 and TRBJ2-1; 9 bases are shared with TRBD2. CDR3 length equals 16 residues. Trimming removed 2 bases from V and 8 bases from J; junction bases left unmatched: 13. The germline V gene encodes CDR1 GTSNPN and CDR2 SVGIG (reference sequence). The CDR3 DNA follows: TGTGCCTGGAGTCCCGGGCCCCTAGCGGGATCCGATGAGCAGTTCTTC. The encoded protein is CAWSPGPLAGSDEQFF.

This chain joins TRBV7-9 and TRBJ1-1, with TRBD1 identical over 8 bases. The length of the CDR3 is 12 residues. Germline trimming cut 5 bases from V and 10 bases from J; bases unmatched to any gene: 6. Germline-derived CDR1 and CDR2 are SEHNR and FQNEAQ (reference sequence). CDR3 sequence reads: CASSPEDRAAFF. The CDR3 nucleotides are TGTGCCAGCAGCCCAGAGGACAGGGCAGCTTTCTTT.

The chain carries TRBV27 and TRBJ2-7; TRBD1 might be the D (5 bases). V was pared by 6 bases and J by 5 bases, with 11 bases between. The CDR3 has 12 amino acids. Per germline, CDR1 MNHEY and CDR2 SMNVEV (reference sequence). The chain's CDR3 is CASSREGNEQYF. The CDR3 region has the DNA TGTGCCAGCAGCAGGGAAGGCAACGAGCAGTACTTC.

The rearrangement links TRBV19 to TRBJ2-7; D is possibly TRBD1 (5 bases). Germline V CDR1 and CDR2: LNHDA, SQIVND (reference sequence). The V end was cut by 3 bases, the J end by 4 bases, with 10 bases between. This CDR3 is built from 13 residues. This chain's CDR3 is CASSMIQGYEQYF. CDR3 DNA: TGTGCCAGTAGTATGATCCAGGGTTACGAGCAGTACTTC.

V gene TRBV5-8 combines with J gene TRBJ2-5; 12 bases line up with TRBD1. This CDR3 comprises 16 residues. The germline CDR1 and CDR2 sequences are SGHTS and YDEGEE. V dropped 2 bases and J dropped 7; count of bases not matched to a gene: 9. DNA for the CDR3: TGTGCCAGCAGCTTCCCCGGGACAGGGGGCTTTCGGACCCAGTACTTC. Its translation is CASSFPGTGGFRTQYF.

Here the CDR3 DNA reads TGTGCCAGCAGTGAAGGTGCGTTCGGGACAGGGGGCCGGAAAGCTTTCTTT. Translating gives CASSEGAFGTGGRKAFF. This chain connects TRBV6-1 to TRBJ1-1, with 12 bases that match TRBD1. This CDR3 region has 17 residues. The germline V gene has CDR1 MNHNS and CDR2 SASEGT. Trimming took 1 base from V and 9 from J; bases not matched to a gene: 12.

The V gene is TRBV5-1, the J gene TRBJ2-1; 9 positions match TRBD2. Trimming cost V 1 base and J 1 base; bases outside gene matches: 3. Germline V CDR1 and CDR2: SGHRS, YFSETQ. The CDR3 loop spans 16 amino acids. The CDR3 spells CASSLSSGGSYNEQFF. CDR3 coding DNA: TGCGCCAGCAGCTTGTCGAGCGGGGGGTCCTACAATGAGCAGTTCTTC.

The V and J genes are TRBV28 and TRBJ2-7; 11 nucleotides line up with TRBD2. There are 17 residues in the CDR3. V shed 8 bases, J shed 4 bases, and the junction held 16 bases outside the gene matches. Germline loops: CDR1 MDHEN, CDR2 SYDVKM. The CDR3 DNA reads TGTGCCAGCTCCGGGACTAGCGGCCCCCTCTCTCGGTACGAGCAGTACTTC. Translation gives CASSGTSGPLSRYEQYF.

The sample holds a few counts of this clone. The chain uses TRBV2 and TRBJ2-5; TRBD2 might be the D (6 bases). The germline V gene encodes CDR1 SNHLY and CDR2 FYNNEI. CDR3 length equals 14 residues. V lost 6 bases, J lost 4 bases, and 15 bases lay in between. Written as DNA, the CDR3 is TGTGCCAGCAGCCTCGGGGGAGGAGGAGAGACCCAGTACTTC. Amino acid sequence: CASSLGGGGETQYF. Full variable domain (rest looked up from reference TRBV2 and TRBJ2-5): EPEVTQTPSHQVTQMGQEVILRCVPISNHLYFYWYRQILGQKVEFLVSFYNNEISEKSEIFDDQFSVERPDGSNFTLKIRSTKLEDSAMYFCASSLGGGGETQYFGPGTRLLVL.

This chain links TRBV7-9 with TRBJ2-5; maybe TRBD2 (6 bases). V lost 5 bases, J lost 0 bases, and 16 bases lay in between. The CDR3 loop spans 16 amino acids. The germline CDR1 and CDR2 sequences are SEHNR and FQNEAQ (reference sequence). The CDR3 DNA is TGTGCCAGCAGCCCAAACATGGGGGGTTACCAAGAGACCCAGTACTTC. Protein product: CASSPNMGGYQETQYF.

The chain links TRBV5-1 to TRBJ1-4, with D possibly matching TRBD1 (5 bases). Germline CDR1 and CDR2: SGHRS and YFSETQ. V was cut by 0 bases and J by 2 bases, with 14 bases left in between. The CDR3 covers 17 residues. Written as DNA, the CDR3 is TGCGCCAGCAGCTTGGCCAGTGGGGACGATACTAATGAAAAACTGTTTTTT. Its protein product is CASSLASGDDTNEKLFF.

The chain has TRBV18 and TRBJ2-7; D perhaps matches TRBD2 (6 bases). CDR1 is KGHSH and CDR2 is LQKENI in the germline V gene. V was trimmed by 3 bases and J by 3 bases, leaving 15 bases between them. This CDR3 is built from 15 residues. Here the CDR3 DNA reads TGTGCCAGCTCACCCGCCGGGACTGGAGGCTACGAGCAGTACTTC. It yields the protein CASSPAGTGGYEQYF.

V gene TRBV6-5 combines with J gene TRBJ1-2, with TRBD1 identical over 8 bases. The J segment lost 3 bases and the V segment lost 4 bases, leaving 7 bases of the junction unmatched. The CDR3 totals 15 residues. The V gene's germline CDR1 is MNHEY and CDR2 SVGAGI. Here the CDR3 DNA reads TGTGCCAGCAGTTCGAGACAGGGGAGGTACTATGGCTACACCTTC. Its protein is CASSSRQGRYYGYTF.

The chain couples TRBV5-1 to TRBJ2-5; D gene uncertain. Germline lookup yields CDR1 SGHRS and CDR2 YFSETQ. Trimming stripped 0 bases from V and 0 bases from J, with 15 bases between. The CDR3 length is 17 residues. The CDR3 DNA follows: TGCGCCAGCAGCTTGGCCCTCAGCCTGGGGTACCAAGAGACCCAGTACTTC. It codes for CASSLALSLGYQETQYF.

CDR3 sequence (DNA): TGTGCCATCAGTGTAGTTCCCGGTGCCGAGGAAGGAAAACTGTTTTTT. Translating gives CAISVVPGAEEGKLFF. This chain connects TRBV10-3 to TRBJ1-4; no firm D call. The ends were cut back, 4 bases at V and 10 bases at J, with 22 bases in the middle. The V gene's germline CDR1 is ENHRY and CDR2 SYGVKD. The CDR3 sequence is 16 residues long.

The chain is built from TRBV2 and TRBJ1-2, with 7 bases identical to TRBD1. CDR3 length: 13 amino acids. Germline-derived CDR1 and CDR2 are SNHLY and FYNNEI. The V segment lost 7 bases and the J segment 0 bases; nucleotides outside the gene matches: 2. CDR3 coding DNA: TGTGCCAGCAAAGGGACAGCTAACTATGGCTACACCTTC. Encoded protein: CASKGTANYGYTF.

In DNA form, the CDR3 reads TGTGCCAGTAGTATTAAGTGGGGGGCCTACGAGCAGTACTTC. Protein product: CASSIKWGAYEQYF. The chain carries TRBV19 and TRBJ2-7; D possibly corresponds to TRBD2 (6 bases). Germline V gene sequence: CDR1 LNHDA, CDR2 SQIVND (reference sequence). The CDR3 totals 14 residues. Between the trimmed V and J ends, which lost 3 bases and 2 bases, there was a span of 11 bases.

The sample holds a few counts of this clone. The chain uses TRBV6-5 and TRBJ2-1; a possible D gene is TRBD1 (5 bases). This CDR3 is 15 amino acids long. From germline, CDR1 is MNHEY and CDR2 SVGAGI. V was pared by 2 bases and J by 4 bases, with 12 bases between. DNA of the CDR3: TGTGCCAGCAGTTACGGGCCTCAGGGATACAATGAGCAGTTCTTC. This codes for CASSYGPQGYNEQFF.

This clone was counted only a few times. The chain uses TRBV2 and TRBJ2-7; possibly TRBD2 for D (5 bases). The CDR3 is made up of 12 amino acids. Germline V gene sequence: CDR1 SNHLY, CDR2 FYNNEI. Trimming stripped 4 bases from V and 6 bases from J, with 10 bases between. Here the CDR3 DNA reads TGTGCCAGCAGTGTGGCGGGCACCGAGCAGTACTTC. Its translation is CASSVAGTEQYF.

V gene TRBV14 combines with J gene TRBJ2-7; weak D call: TRBD1 (6 bases). The V end lost 1 base, the J end lost 2 bases, and 18 bases lay between the germline ends. Germline assignment: CDR1 SGHDN and CDR2 FVKESK. The CDR3 sequence is 17 residues long. CDR3 amino acids: CASSQAPPLGQTYEQYF. CDR3 in DNA: TGTGCCAGCAGCCAAGCCCCCCCCCTAGGACAGACCTACGAGCAGTACTTC.

V gene TRBV7-2 combines with J gene TRBJ2-7; D gene unclear. There are 11 residues in the CDR3. The V end was cut by 5 bases, the J end by 6 bases, with 8 bases between. CDR1 is SGHTA, CDR2 FQGNSA, per germline. CDR3 sequence (DNA): TGTGCCAGCAGCCGTGGCTTCGAGCAGTACTTC. This sequence encodes CASSRGFEQYF.

This sequence joins TRBV6-5 and TRBJ2-3; 9 bases line up with TRBD2. Germline lookup yields CDR1 MNHEY and CDR2 SVGAGI. V lost 2 bases and J lost 5; bases outside the gene matches: 8. The CDR3 consists of 16 residues. The CDR3 DNA is TGTGCCAGCAGTTACCCCCCGGGAGCGGGAGGAGATACGCAGTATTTT. This encodes CASSYPPGAGGDTQYF.

The rearrangement links TRBV5-4 to TRBJ2-5; 7 nucleotides agree with TRBD1. The CDR3 spans 13 residues. CDR1 SGHNT and CDR2 YYREEE come from the germline V gene (reference sequence). The junction had 4 bases not matched to a gene; V was cut back by 4 bases and J by 4 bases. The CDR3 loop is CASSLGTVETQYF. Written as DNA, the CDR3 is TGTGCCAGCAGCCTAGGGACAGTAGAGACCCAGTACTTC. Drawing the rest from reference TRBV5-4 and TRBJ2-5, the complete variable domain is ETGVTQSPTHLIKTRGQQVTLRCSSQSGHNTVSWYQQALGQGPQFIFQYYREEENGRGNFPPRFSGLQFPNYSSELNVNALELDDSALYLCASSLGTVETQYFGPGTRLLVL.

The V call is TRBV27, the J call TRBJ2-7; 8 bases map to TRBD2. This CDR3 spans 16 amino acids. The trim removed 6 bases at V and 0 bases at J, leaving 10 bases unmatched. CDR1 is MNHEY, CDR2 SMNVEV, per germline (reference sequence). CDR3 in amino acids: CASRAELAAFSYEQYF. CDR3 coding DNA: TGTGCCAGCAGGGCCGAACTAGCGGCCTTCTCCTACGAGCAGTACTTC.

This sequence joins TRBV5-6 and TRBJ1-1, with TRBD1 as a possible D gene (5 bases). Deletions cut 4 bases from V and 1 base from J, with 8 bases between. Germline V gene data show CDR1 as SGHDT and CDR2 as YYEEEE. CDR3 size: 13 residues. The CDR3 region has the DNA TGTGCCAGCAGCCCCGGGGCGAACACTGAAGCTTTCTTT. Translated: CASSPGANTEAFF.

The CDR3 reads CASSYSRDHQPQHF. CDR3 DNA: TGTGCCAGCAGTTACTCGCGAGATCATCAGCCCCAGCATTTT. The chain is built from TRBV6-5 and TRBJ1-5; D unclear. The germline V gene has CDR1 MNHEY and CDR2 SVGAGI. V was shortened by 0 bases and J by 5 bases, with 8 bases between the two germline ends. The CDR3 loop spans 14 amino acids.